The 9 T cell receptor beta chains given below trace back to one sample, sequenced in a study of control samples from healthy donors and cancer patients. Profiled with immunoSEQ multiplex PCR; TCRdb holds only in-frame clones, not every one. The table includes roughly 100,000 clones, roughly 91% detected once. The specimen sequenced was PBMCs. Receptors originate from a man in his sixties with lung cancer.

This chain joins TRBV29-1 and TRBJ1-2, with D possibly being TRBD1 (6 bases). The V gene's germline CDR1 is SQVTM and CDR2 ANQGSEA. Trimming took 8 bases from V and 8 from J, leaving 21 bases between them. This CDR3 is built from 13 residues. In nucleotides, the CDR3 is TGCAGCTCTGGTCGGGGGCGGAACGAGGGCTACACCTTC. Translation gives CSSGRGRNEGYTF.

The count of this clone is one. This chain joins TRBV6-2 or TRBV6-3 and TRBJ2-3; D is undetermined. This CDR3 region has 14 residues. V lost 0 bases and J 4 bases, leaving 8 bases between the germline ends. CDR1 MNHEY and CDR2 SVGEGT come from the germline V gene. DNA of the CDR3: TGTGCCAGCAGTTACTCGATGGGTTCAGATACGCAGTATTTT. Its protein product is CASSYSMGSDTQYF.

The rearrangement uses TRBV5-5 and TRBJ1-5; perhaps TRBD1 as D (5 bases). This CDR3 region has 14 residues. Germline V gives CDR1 SGHKS, CDR2 YYEKEE (reference sequence). Trimming stripped 4 bases from V and 5 bases from J, with 13 bases between. The CDR3 nucleotides read TGTGCCAGCAGCCTAGGGACCGGGTATCAGCCCCAGCATTTT. This translates into CASSLGTGYQPQHF.

The table lists this clone with a few counts. This chain joins TRBV6-1 and TRBJ2-5; D tentatively fits TRBD1 or TRBD2 (5 bases each). V dropped 2 bases and J dropped 4 bases, with 14 bases sitting between them. Germline V CDR1 and CDR2: MNHNS, SASEGT. This CDR3 has 15 amino acids. In DNA form, the CDR3 reads TGTGCCAGCAGTGAATTTCGAGGGGCCGGAGAGACCCAGTACTTC. Translating gives CASSEFRGAGETQYF.

The rearrangement links TRBV13 to TRBJ1-4; 8 nucleotides align to TRBD1. This CDR3 has 15 residues. After removal of 4 bases from V and 3 bases from J, the junction contained 4 bases not matched to a gene. CDR1 PRHDT and CDR2 FYEKMQ come from the germline V gene (reference sequence). CDR3: CASSSAGGPNEKLFF. The DNA of the CDR3 is TGTGCCAGCAGCTCCGCAGGGGGCCCTAATGAAAAACTGTTTTTT. The whole variable domain, filled in from reference TRBV13 and TRBJ1-4, reads AAGVIQSPRHLIKEKRETATLKCYPIPRHDTVYWYQQGPGQDPQFLISFYEKMQSDKGSIPDRFSAQQFSDYHSELNMSSLELGDSALYFCASSSAGGPNEKLFFGSGTQLSVL.

The rearrangement uses TRBV2 and TRBJ1-1; D ambiguous. Germline CDR1 and CDR2: SNHLY and FYNNEI. The CDR3 totals 13 residues. Trimming removed 11 bases at V and 5 bases at J, with 18 bases between. CDR3 region: CAGEQRRDTEAFF. CDR3 DNA: TGTGCCGGAGAACAGAGGCGAGATACTGAAGCTTTCTTT.

The V call is TRBV30, the J call TRBJ1-3; D is unclear. Germline CDR1 is GTSNPN and CDR2 is SVGIG (reference sequence). Trimming removed 0 bases at V and 4 bases at J, with 4 bases between. This CDR3 has 12 amino acids. CDR3 DNA: TGTGCCTGGAGTGTTTACGGAAACACCATATATTTT. Translation gives CAWSVYGNTIYF.

CDR3 coding DNA: TGTGCCAGCAGCTCCGGACAGGGAGGGGAGACCCAGTACTTC. Encoded protein: CASSSGQGGETQYF. The rearrangement uses TRBV5-6 and TRBJ2-5; tentative D call: TRBD1 (8 bases). Looked up from germline, CDR1 is SGHDT and CDR2 is YYEEEE. The CDR3 totals 14 residues. Trimming cost V 3 bases and J 5 bases, with 14 bases left between them.

The gene calls are TRBV12-5 and TRBJ1-1; 7 bases agree with TRBD1. The CDR3 length is 17 residues. The ends lost 4 bases at V and 4 bases at J; junction bases unmatched: 15. Per germline, CDR1 LGHNT and CDR2 FRNRAP. CDR3 nucleotide sequence: TGTGCTAGTGGTTCCAGGGGCGCCACCCAGGGGGGCACTGAAGCTTTCTTT. It specifies CASGSRGATQGGTEAFF.